This passage covers 31 T cell receptor beta chains from one sample sequenced in a study of blood T cell repertoires in COVID-19. Libraries were prepared by immunoSEQ multiplex PCR; TCRdb keeps only in-frame clonotypes and omits some of them. The data contain around 320,000 clones, roughly 90% of them singletons. Sequenced material: PBMCs or T cells enriched from blood (not recorded which). These receptors came from a woman aged 18-35 years with acute COVID-19.

The chain recombines TRBV6-2 or TRBV6-3 with TRBJ2-7; tentatively, D is TRBD2 (6 bases). The CDR3 is made up of 17 amino acids. V lost 6 bases to trimming and J lost 4 bases, with 25 bases between them. CDR1 and CDR2 (germline): MNHEY, SVGEGT. Here the CDR3 DNA reads TGTGCCAGCAGCCCTCCCGGGGGTAGGGCCTCTTCGTACGAGCAGTACTTC. Residues: CASSPPGGRASSYEQYF.

This chain connects TRBV7-9 to TRBJ2-7, with D perhaps TRBD2 (6 bases). The germline V gene has CDR1 SEHNR and CDR2 FQNEAQ (reference sequence). This CDR3 has 14 residues. V lost 5 bases and J lost 9, with 20 bases in between. The DNA of the CDR3 is TGTGCCAGCAGCCCCACTTCTTACGGGGAGGTGCAGTACTTC. This gives the protein CASSPTSYGEVQYF. Full variable domain (remainder filled in from reference TRBV7-9 and TRBJ2-7): DTGVSQNPRHKITKRGQNVTFRCDPISEHNRLYWYRQTLGQGPEFLTYFQNEAQLEKSRLLSDRFSAERPKGSFSTLEIQRTEQGDSAMYLCASSPTSYGEVQYFGPGTRLTVT.

The V and J genes are TRBV6-5 and TRBJ2-7, with a weak D call TRBD2 (5 bases). CDR1 MNHEY and CDR2 SVGAGI come from the germline V gene. Trimming shortened V by 7 bases and J by 4 bases, and 20 bases separated the two germline ends. CDR3 length equals 15 residues. The CDR3 bases are TGTGCCAGCACCAATATTCGGGGAATTGGGTACGAGCAGTACTTC. It codes for CASTNIRGIGYEQYF.

In its sample, this clone was seen a few times. The gene calls are TRBV29-1 and TRBJ1-1; tentatively, D is TRBD1 (5 bases). V shed 4 bases and J shed 0 bases, with 24 bases lying between them. Germline CDR1 and CDR2: SQVTM and ANQGSEA. This CDR3 has 18 amino acids. The CDR3 nucleotides read TGCAGCGTTGGGGCAGGGAAATGGGAGGGGATCATGAACACTGAAGCTTTCTTT. Translating it yields CSVGAGKWEGIMNTEAFF.

The chain is built from TRBV28 and TRBJ1-2; 9 nucleotides match TRBD1. CDR3 size: 15 residues. J lost 4 bases, V lost 6 bases, and 9 bases had no gene match. Germline CDR1 is MDHEN and CDR2 is SYDVKM. This CDR3 is CASRPTGTGTYGYTF. CDR3 sequence (DNA): TGTGCCAGCAGGCCGACCGGGACAGGGACCTATGGCTACACCTTC.

The rearrangement uses TRBV12-3 or TRBV12-4 and TRBJ1-2; no firm D call. The V end lost 4 bases, the J end lost 5 bases, and 8 bases lay between the germline ends. The CDR3 is 12 amino acids. The CDR3 loop reads CASSYARYGYTF. CDR3 nucleotides: TGTGCCAGCAGTTACGCCAGGTATGGCTACACCTTC.

The rearrangement joins TRBV28 to TRBJ1-3; perhaps TRBD1 as D (5 bases). Germline V gives CDR1 MDHEN, CDR2 SYDVKM. V dropped 3 bases and J dropped 9 bases, with 15 bases sitting between them. The CDR3 spans 14 residues. The DNA for the CDR3 is TGTGCCAGCAGTTTTCGGACACCTCAGTTCACCATATATTTT. It is translated as CASSFRTPQFTIYF.

The chain recombines TRBV15 with TRBJ2-7; 10 bases are shared with TRBD2. The CDR3 spans 18 residues. Per the germline V gene, CDR1 is LNHNV and CDR2 is YYDKDF (reference sequence). Trimming at V came to 6 bases and at J to 1 base, leaving 15 bases not matched to a gene. CDR3 loop: CATRRIPKTSGLSYEQYF. The CDR3 region has the DNA TGTGCCACCAGAAGGATTCCCAAGACTAGCGGGTTGTCCTACGAGCAGTACTTC.

This clone was seen a single time. The chain is built from TRBV28 and TRBJ2-5; D unclear. Per germline, CDR1 MDHEN and CDR2 SYDVKM. The CDR3 covers 14 residues. Between the trimmed V and J ends, which lost 4 bases and 5 bases, there was a span of 14 bases. In DNA form, the CDR3 reads TGTGCCAGCAGTTCCCGGATTGTCGGGGAGACCCAGTACTTC. Protein sequence: CASSSRIVGETQYF.

The chain carries TRBV27 and TRBJ2-4; perhaps TRBD2 as D (5 bases). The CDR3 covers 16 residues. Germline V lookup: CDR1 MNHEY, CDR2 SMNVEV (reference sequence). The ends were cut back, 5 bases at V and 2 bases at J, with 16 bases in the middle. CDR3: CASSTTSFKTKNIQYF. CDR3 coding DNA: TGTGCCAGCAGTACCACTAGTTTTAAGACCAAAAACATTCAGTACTTC.

This chain links TRBV5-6 with TRBJ2-3; 7 nucleotides line up with TRBD2. With 4 bases clipped from V and 11 bases from J, the junction kept 10 bases outside the gene matches. The V gene's germline CDR1 is SGHDT and CDR2 YYEEEE. The CDR3 loop spans 13 amino acids. The CDR3 sequence: CASSPPPRTRQYF. The DNA of the CDR3 is TGTGCCAGCAGCCCGCCCCCCAGGACTAGGCAGTATTTT. Filled out from reference TRBV5-6 and TRBJ2-3, the complete variable domain reads DAGVTQSPTHLIKTRGQQVTLRCSPKSGHDTVSWYQQALGQGPQFIFQYYEEEERQRGNFPDRFSGHQFPNYSSELNVNALLLGDSALYLCASSPPPRTRQYFGPGTRLTVL.

The chain is built from TRBV28 and TRBJ1-2; 7 bases match TRBD1. With 2 bases clipped from V and 4 bases from J, the junction kept 7 bases outside the gene matches. Germline CDR1 reads MDHEN; CDR2 reads SYDVKM. This CDR3 is built from 15 residues. In nucleotides, the CDR3 is TGTGCCAGCAGTTTACCGCTGGGGACAGCCTATGGCTACACCTTC. It encodes CASSLPLGTAYGYTF.

The V call is TRBV29-1, the J call TRBJ1-2; weak D call: TRBD1 (5 bases). The germline V gene has CDR1 SQVTM and CDR2 ANQGSEA. The CDR3 runs to 14 residues. V was shortened by 6 bases and J by 0 bases, with 14 bases between the two germline ends. This CDR3 reads CSVDPPGANYGYTF. The CDR3 region has the DNA TGCAGCGTCGACCCACCGGGGGCTAACTATGGCTACACCTTC.

The rearrangement uses TRBV18 and TRBJ2-3, with D possibly being TRBD2 (6 bases). The CDR3 consists of 14 residues. Deletions cut 4 bases from V and 4 bases from J, with 12 bases between. Germline V CDR1 and CDR2: KGHSH, LQKENI. The CDR3 region is CASSQTGAPDTQYF. The CDR3 DNA follows: TGTGCCAGCTCACAGACGGGAGCCCCAGATACGCAGTATTTT.

This chain connects TRBV6-5 to TRBJ2-7, with TRBD1 as a possible D gene (5 bases). The CDR3 is 13 amino acids. The V gene's germline CDR1 is MNHEY and CDR2 SVGAGI. V was trimmed by 5 bases and J by 2 bases, leaving 10 bases between them. This chain's CDR3 is CASSHLGAYEQYF. The CDR3 nucleotides are TGTGCCAGCAGTCACCTAGGGGCCTACGAGCAGTACTTC.

The V and J genes are TRBV28 and TRBJ1-2; 7 bases fit TRBD1. This CDR3 comprises 14 residues. V gave up 3 bases and J gave up 4 bases; unmatched junction bases: 5. CDR1 and CDR2 (germline): MDHEN, SYDVKM. For the CDR3, the DNA is TGTGCCAGCAGTTTTCCAGGGGGTACCTATGGCTACACCTTC. Translated, it gives CASSFPGGTYGYTF.

V usage is TRBV9 and J usage is TRBJ1-6; 11 positions match TRBD1. Germline assignment: CDR1 SGDLS and CDR2 YYNGEE. The J segment lost 8 bases and the V segment lost 0 bases, leaving 7 bases of the junction unmatched. This CDR3 region has 17 residues. The CDR3 spells CASSVEGTGGGYSPLHF. The CDR3 DNA reads as TGTGCCAGCAGCGTAGAAGGGACAGGGGGTGGGTATTCACCCCTCCACTTT.

The rearrangement joins TRBV5-1 to TRBJ2-5; D is unresolved. This CDR3 contains 12 residues. With 2 bases removed from V and 3 bases from J, the gap between germline ends came to 5 bases. Per germline, CDR1 SGHRS and CDR2 YFSETQ. The CDR3 region has the DNA TGCGCCAGCAGCTTTCGGGAAGAGACCCAGTACTTC. It encodes CASSFREETQYF.

This clone has a single count. The rearrangement uses TRBV11-3 and TRBJ1-1, with no clear D. The germline gives CDR1 SGHNT, CDR2 YENEEA. The ends were cut back, 1 base at V and 7 bases at J, with 10 bases in the middle. This CDR3 has 13 amino acids. The CDR3 region is CASSLGPGREAFF. Written as DNA, the CDR3 is TGTGCCAGCAGCTTAGGACCAGGCCGTGAAGCTTTCTTT.

The CDR3 DNA sequence: TGCGCCAGCAGCTTGGCGTCAGGCCCTAAGGGCTACACCTTC. This gives the protein CASSLASGPKGYTF. This rearrangement joins TRBV5-1 to TRBJ1-2; D ambiguous. This CDR3 contains 14 residues. Trimming stripped 0 bases from V and 8 bases from J, with 14 bases between. Germline V gene data show CDR1 as SGHRS and CDR2 as YFSETQ.

The rearrangement uses TRBV29-1 and TRBJ2-7; 8 bases are shared with TRBD1. V lost 4 bases to trimming and J lost 6 bases; unmatched junction nucleotides: 2. The germline V gene encodes CDR1 SQVTM and CDR2 ANQGSEA. The CDR3 loop spans 11 amino acids. CDR3 coding DNA: TGCAGCGTTGGACAGGGGCCCGAGCAGTACTTC. Protein sequence: CSVGQGPEQYF.

This clone has just one count. The CDR3, as DNA: TGTGCCAGCAAAGGACCCGTGGGGACATGGGCAAATGAAAAACTGTTTTTT. It yields the protein CASKGPVGTWANEKLFF. The V gene is TRBV28, the J gene TRBJ1-4; perhaps TRBD1 as D (6 bases). Trimming took 7 bases from V and 5 from J, leaving 23 bases between them. The CDR3 consists of 17 residues. Per germline, CDR1 MDHEN and CDR2 SYDVKM.

The chain carries TRBV5-4 and TRBJ2-1, with D unresolved. The germline gives CDR1 SGHNT, CDR2 YYREEE (reference sequence). The CDR3 is made up of 11 amino acids. The V end lost 0 bases, the J end lost 9 bases, and 4 bases lay between the germline ends. The CDR3 here is CASSLAGEQFF. The CDR3 DNA sequence: TGTGCCAGCAGCTTGGCCGGTGAGCAGTTCTTC. The entire variable domain, with the rest obtained from reference TRBV5-4 and TRBJ2-1, is as follows: ETGVTQSPTHLIKTRGQQVTLRCSSQSGHNTVSWYQQALGQGPQFIFQYYREEENGRGNFPPRFSGLQFPNYSSELNVNALELDDSALYLCASSLAGEQFFGPGTRLTVL.

The chain carries TRBV7-4 and TRBJ1-5; TRBD1 matches 9 bases. Per the germline V gene, CDR1 is SGHVT and CDR2 is SQSDAQ. CDR3 length equals 22 residues. The V and J ends lost 3 bases and 5 bases, in that order; junction bases with no gene match: 26. The CDR3 sequence: CASSFRDREWTYQDSVYQPQHF. The CDR3 nucleotides read TGTGCCAGCAGCTTCCGGGACAGGGAGTGGACTTATCAGGACAGTGTGTATCAGCCCCAGCATTTT.

This chain uses TRBV7-6 with TRBJ1-1, with TRBD1 as a possible D gene (5 bases). Germline V gives CDR1 SGHVS, CDR2 FNYEAQ. CDR3 size: 15 residues. The V end was cut by 4 bases, the J end by 1 base, with 13 bases between. CDR3 bases: TGTGCCAGCAGCTCCCGGGGGGGGTGGAACACTGAAGCTTTCTTT. This gives the protein CASSSRGGWNTEAFF.

CDR3 DNA sequence: TGTGCCAGCAGCTTAGTTTGGATGACTTCTCAAGAGACCCAGTACTTC. This encodes CASSLVWMTSQETQYF. V usage is TRBV11-2 and J usage is TRBJ2-5, with D hard to call. V shed 1 base and J shed 2 bases, with 14 bases lying between them. The V gene's germline CDR1 is SGHAT and CDR2 FQNNGV. There are 16 residues in the CDR3.

The chain combines TRBV10-3 with TRBJ1-1; tentatively, D is TRBD1 (5 bases). This CDR3 region has 15 residues. V was trimmed by 10 bases and J by 1 base, leaving 19 bases between them. CDR1 is ENHRY, CDR2 SYGVKD, per germline. The CDR3, as DNA: TGTGCCACAGTGGGGCTCGGGGGAAAGAACACTGAAGCTTTCTTT. Its translation: CATVGLGGKNTEAFF.

V and J are TRBV19 and TRBJ1-5; no clear D. This CDR3 contains 16 residues. Germline V CDR1 and CDR2: LNHDA, SQIVND (reference sequence). V lost 2 bases and J 0 bases, leaving 11 bases between the germline ends. CDR3 loop: CASSIRGENSNQPQHF. The DNA for the CDR3 is TGTGCCAGTAGTATAAGAGGCGAAAATAGCAATCAGCCCCAGCATTTT.

J is TRBJ2-7 and V is TRBV19, with a tentative D call TRBD1 (5 bases). This CDR3 spans 15 amino acids. CDR1 and CDR2 (germline): LNHDA, SQIVND (reference sequence). V was clipped by 8 bases and J by 2 bases, with 19 bases between them. CDR3 sequence reads: CASAPGHSITYEQYF. In DNA, the CDR3 is TGTGCCAGTGCCCCCGGACACTCTATTACCTACGAGCAGTACTTC. The whole variable domain, remainder taken from reference TRBV19 and TRBJ2-7, is DGGITQSPKYLFRKEGQNVTLSCEQNLNHDAMYWYRQDPGQGLRLIYYSQIVNDFQKGDIAEGYSVSREKKESFPLTVTSAQKNPTAFYLCASAPGHSITYEQYFGPGTRLTVT.

This rearrangement joins TRBV2 to TRBJ2-3; TRBD2 might be the D (6 bases). Germline assignment: CDR1 SNHLY and CDR2 FYNNEI. The CDR3 covers 15 residues. V was clipped by 3 bases and J by 3 bases, with 13 bases between them. The CDR3 DNA reads TGTGCCAGCAGTGAGGGGTGGCGGGGTACAGATACGCAGTATTTT. This codes for CASSEGWRGTDTQYF.

This chain connects TRBV30 to TRBJ2-1; 10 bases agree with TRBD2. Germline trimming cut 3 bases from V and 2 bases from J; bases unmatched to any gene: 4. This CDR3 has 15 amino acids. The V gene's germline CDR1 is GTSNPN and CDR2 SVGIG (reference sequence). Here the CDR3 DNA reads TGTGCCTGGAGGGTGGGGACTAGCGCCTACAATGAGCAGTTCTTC. This encodes CAWRVGTSAYNEQFF. The full variable domain, with the rest looked up from reference TRBV30 and TRBJ2-1, is SQTIHQWPATLVQPVGSPLSLECTVEGTSNPNLYWYRQAAGRGLQLLFYSVGIGQISSEVPQNLSASRPQDRQFILSSKKLLLSDSGFYLCAWRVGTSAYNEQFFGPGTRLTVL.